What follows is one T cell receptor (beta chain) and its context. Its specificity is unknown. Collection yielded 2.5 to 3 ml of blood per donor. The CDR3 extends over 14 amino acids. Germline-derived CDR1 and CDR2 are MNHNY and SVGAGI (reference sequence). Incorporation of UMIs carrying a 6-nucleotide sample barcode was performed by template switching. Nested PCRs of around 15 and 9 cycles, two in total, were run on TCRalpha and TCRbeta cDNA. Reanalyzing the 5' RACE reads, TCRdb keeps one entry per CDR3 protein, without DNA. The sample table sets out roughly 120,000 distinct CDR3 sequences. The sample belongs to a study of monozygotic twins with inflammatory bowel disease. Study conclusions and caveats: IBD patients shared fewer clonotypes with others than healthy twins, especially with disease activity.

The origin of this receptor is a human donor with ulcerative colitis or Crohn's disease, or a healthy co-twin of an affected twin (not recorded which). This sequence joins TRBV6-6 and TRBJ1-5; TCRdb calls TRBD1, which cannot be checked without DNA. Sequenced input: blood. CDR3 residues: CASSYIQGHQPQHF.